The 8 T cell receptor beta chains listed next were all sequenced from one sample in a study of T cell responses to AZD1222 COVID-19 vaccine. The repertoire was sequenced with immunoSEQ multiplex PCR; TCRdb's copy has only in-frame clones and lacks some. This table holds about 180,000 clones, 90% to 95% found once. The source material was peripheral blood, sampled on day 0 of AZD1222 vaccination. Receptor source: an adult in good health.

V gene TRBV18 combines with J gene TRBJ2-1; TRBD2 is a possible D gene (5 bases). From germline, CDR1 is KGHSH and CDR2 LQKENI. Trimming took 3 bases from V and 0 from J, leaving 9 bases between them. The CDR3 loop spans 15 amino acids. The CDR3 coding sequence is TGTGCCAGCTCACCGGACTCCGCCTCCTACAATGAGCAGTTCTTC. It translates to CASSPDSASYNEQFF.

The chain employs TRBV12-3 or TRBV12-4 and TRBJ1-5; D unresolved. The CDR3 extends over 13 amino acids. Trimming left V 5 bases short and J 1 base short, with 6 bases between. The CDR3 DNA follows: TGTGCCAGCAGTCTACAGAGCAATCAGCCCCAGCATTTT. It specifies CASSLQSNQPQHF.

The J gene is TRBJ1-5, the V gene TRBV19; D possibly corresponds to TRBD1 (5 bases). Germline lookup yields CDR1 LNHDA and CDR2 SQIVND (reference sequence). V shed 3 bases and J shed 4 bases, with 13 bases lying between them. The CDR3 has 15 residues. The CDR3 reads CASSMVQAFNQPQHF. The CDR3 DNA reads as TGTGCCAGTAGTATGGTACAGGCGTTTAATCAGCCCCAGCATTTT.

This chain uses TRBV27 with TRBJ1-2; 8 bases align to TRBD1. The CDR3 runs to 13 residues. V trimming: 5 bases; J trimming: 10 bases; junction bases outside the gene matches: 9. Germline V gene lookup returns CDR1 MNHEY and CDR2 SMNVEV (reference sequence). Here the CDR3 DNA reads TGTGCCAGCAGTCCATGGACAGGGTTAGACTACACCTTC. Translated: CASSPWTGLDYTF.

The chain links TRBV3-1 (or the pseudogene TRBV3-2) to TRBJ2-7; 8 nucleotides match TRBD1. The V gene's germline CDR1 is LGHDT and CDR2 YNNKEL (reference sequence). V lost 4 bases to trimming and J lost 3 bases; unmatched junction nucleotides: 2. There are 13 residues in the CDR3. In DNA, the CDR3 is TGTGCCAGCAGCCGAGGACAGGGCTACGAGCAGTACTTC. Residues: CASSRGQGYEQYF.

The gene calls are TRBV12-5 and TRBJ1-1; D gene uncertain. Germline CDR1 LGHNT, CDR2 FRNRAP. The length of the CDR3 is 13 residues. V was pared by 6 bases and J by 0 bases, with 8 bases between. This chain's CDR3 is CASGDLLNTEAFF. The CDR3 DNA reads TGTGCTAGTGGGGACCTCCTGAACACTGAAGCTTTCTTT.

The chain couples TRBV30 to TRBJ1-2; TRBD1 aligns across 8 bases. CDR3 length equals 18 residues. J lost 2 bases, V lost 0 bases, and 14 bases had no gene match. Germline CDR1 GTSNPN, CDR2 SVGIG (reference sequence). CDR3 residues: CAWSVRGRGPGANYGYTF. The CDR3, as DNA: TGTGCCTGGAGTGTACGGGGCAGGGGGCCGGGGGCGAACTATGGCTACACCTTC. Full variable domain (outside the CDR3, taken from reference TRBV30 and TRBJ1-2): SQTIHQWPATLVQPVGSPLSLECTVEGTSNPNLYWYRQAAGRGLQLLFYSVGIGQISSEVPQNLSASRPQDRQFILSSKKLLLSDSGFYLCAWSVRGRGPGANYGYTFGSGTRLTVV.

This clone came up once. V and J are TRBV10-2 and TRBJ1-1, with D possibly matching TRBD1 (5 bases). V was pared by 6 bases and J by 1 base, with 9 bases between. CDR3 length: 13 amino acids. Per the germline V gene, CDR1 is WSHSY and CDR2 is SAAADI. The chain's CDR3 is CASREDTNTEAFF. In DNA form, the CDR3 reads TGCGCCAGCAGGGAGGACACGAACACTGAAGCTTTCTTT.